Shown below are 14 T cell receptor beta chains from a single sample sequenced in a study of blood T cell repertoires in COVID-19. Measured with immunoSEQ multiplex PCR; TCRdb has only the in-frame clones, and not every one. Of roughly 330,000 clones listed, about nine tenths are singletons. Material for sequencing was PBMCs or T cells enriched from blood (not recorded which). The receptors here all came from a woman aged 18-30 years who had recovered from COVID-19.

Worth noting for this clone: A much larger clone differs by one base, so this may be a read error. The chain recombines TRBV28 with TRBJ1-5; 7 nucleotides align to TRBD1. The germline V gene encodes CDR1 MDHEN and CDR2 SYDVKM. With V trimmed by 6 bases and J by 3 bases, 5 bases remained unmatched. This CDR3 contains 14 residues. In nucleotides, the CDR3 is TGTGCCAGCAGCTCCACAGGGGCCAATCAGCCCCAGCATTTT. It translates to CASSSTGANQPQHF.

This chain links TRBV5-6 with TRBJ1-4; TRBD1 is a possible D gene (5 bases). The CDR3 length is 16 residues. Trimming pared 5 bases from V and 1 base from J, leaving 15 bases between. CDR1 is SGHDT, CDR2 YYEEEE, per germline. The CDR3 nucleotides read TGTGCCAGCAGTCTGGCAGGGTCTGGAACTAATGAAAAACTGTTTTTT. It encodes CASSLAGSGTNEKLFF.

The V gene is TRBV19, the J gene TRBJ1-6; 9 bases line up with TRBD1. The CDR3 extends over 14 amino acids. V shed 7 bases, J shed 7 bases, and the junction held 5 bases outside the gene matches. CDR1 is LNHDA, CDR2 SQIVND, per germline (reference sequence). The CDR3 DNA reads TGTGCCAGTAACTTCGACAGGGGGAATTCACCCCTCCACTTT. It codes for CASNFDRGNSPLHF. The entire variable domain, with the rest obtained from reference TRBV19 and TRBJ1-6, is as follows: DGGITQSPKYLFRKEGQNVTLSCEQNLNHDAMYWYRQDPGQGLRLIYYSQIVNDFQKGDIAEGYSVSREKKESFPLTVTSAQKNPTAFYLCASNFDRGNSPLHFGNGTRLTVT.

This clone appeared once. The chain combines TRBV14 with TRBJ1-6; 8 bases fit TRBD1. The germline V gene has CDR1 SGHDN and CDR2 FVKESK. Trimming at V came to 4 bases and at J to 9 bases, leaving 5 bases not matched to a gene. This CDR3 has 14 amino acids. The CDR3 loop is CASSLRTGSSPLHF. DNA for the CDR3: TGTGCCAGCAGCCTTCGGACAGGGAGTTCACCCCTCCACTTT.

The rearrangement uses TRBV19 and TRBJ2-7; D unclear. The V gene lost 1 base and the J gene lost 0 bases, with 10 bases spanning the gap. Germline assignment: CDR1 LNHDA and CDR2 SQIVND (reference sequence). The CDR3 runs 15 residues. The CDR3 here is CASSIGSASSYEQYF. CDR3 sequence (DNA): TGTGCCAGTAGTATAGGATCCGCGAGCTCCTACGAGCAGTACTTC.

This chain connects TRBV14 to TRBJ2-2; no clear D gene. The CDR3 loop spans 16 amino acids. The germline V gene has CDR1 SGHDN and CDR2 FVKESK. V lost 6 bases and J 0 bases, leaving 14 bases between the germline ends. The CDR3 sequence is CASSLNTPTNTGELFF. In DNA, the CDR3 is TGTGCCAGCAGTCTGAACACACCGACGAACACCGGGGAGCTGTTTTTT.

The gene calls are TRBV9 and TRBJ2-6, with TRBD1 matching 7 bases. The CDR3 spans 15 residues. The germline V gene has CDR1 SGDLS and CDR2 YYNGEE. V dropped 3 bases and J dropped 4; count of bases not matched to a gene: 4. This chain's CDR3 is CASSGTGEGANVLTF. The CDR3, as DNA: TGTGCCAGCAGCGGAACAGGGGAGGGGGCCAACGTCCTGACTTTC.

The rearrangement links TRBV7-9 to TRBJ2-6; possible D gene TRBD2, 5 bases. V shed 2 bases and J shed 0 bases, with 8 bases lying between them. Germline lookup yields CDR1 SEHNR and CDR2 FQNEAQ (reference sequence). The CDR3 length is 16 residues. The CDR3 bases are TGTGCCAGCAGCTTACTGCGGGCCTCTGGGGCCAACGTCCTGACTTTC. Protein: CASSLLRASGANVLTF.

The chain has TRBV3-1 (or the pseudogene TRBV3-2) and TRBJ1-2; the D gene is possibly TRBD1 (5 bases). This CDR3 contains 14 residues. Trimming left V 4 bases short and J 2 bases short, with 11 bases between. CDR1 and CDR2 from the germline V gene are LGHDT and YNNKEL (reference sequence). DNA of the CDR3: TGTGCCAGCAGCCTCAGGGATATAAACTATGGCTACACCTTC. It specifies CASSLRDINYGYTF.

V gene TRBV2 combines with J gene TRBJ1-4, with TRBD1 as a possible D gene (5 bases). The CDR3 loop spans 15 amino acids. CDR1 SNHLY and CDR2 FYNNEI come from the germline V gene. Trimming removed 7 bases from V and 10 bases from J, with 22 bases in between. The CDR3: CASTLETATGGKLFF. CDR3 in DNA: TGTGCCAGCACCCTAGAAACAGCCACCGGGGGAAAACTGTTTTTT.

V gene TRBV4-1 combines with J gene TRBJ2-2; 9 positions agree with TRBD1. Germline CDR1 is MGHRA and CDR2 is YSYEKL. V shed 4 bases and J 7 bases; nucleotides not matched to a gene: 7. The CDR3 contains 15 residues. DNA of the CDR3: TGCGCCAGCAGCCTAGGACAGGGGACTCGCGGGGAGCTGTTTTTT. This translates into CASSLGQGTRGELFF.

A few counts support this clone. V gene TRBV27 combines with J gene TRBJ1-4; D call uncertain. Trimming took 8 bases from V and 4 from J, leaving 5 bases between them. Germline CDR1 reads MNHEY; CDR2 reads SMNVEV (reference sequence). The CDR3 is made up of 11 amino acids. The CDR3 loop reads CASGHNEKLFF. CDR3 bases: TGTGCCAGCGGCCATAATGAAAAACTGTTTTTT.

The chain joins TRBV27 to TRBJ1-2; a possible D gene is TRBD1 (5 bases). The CDR3 contains 12 residues. V was cut by 5 bases and J by 7 bases, with 11 bases left in between. Germline lookup yields CDR1 MNHEY and CDR2 SMNVEV (reference sequence). This chain's CDR3 is CASSAGGSGYTF. The CDR3 coding sequence is TGTGCCAGCAGTGCCGGGGGTAGTGGCTACACCTTC.

The rearrangement links TRBV5-1 to TRBJ1-4, with D hard to call. Germline CDR1 and CDR2: SGHRS and YFSETQ. The CDR3 consists of 14 residues. V was trimmed by 0 bases and J by 8 bases, leaving 11 bases between them. The CDR3 DNA follows: TGCGCCAGCAGCTTGGGGCCGGGAAGGGAAAAACTGTTTTTT. As protein: CASSLGPGREKLFF.